This TCR beta chain was captured in a study of radiotherapy plus CTLA-4 blockade in lung cancer. Data came from immunoSEQ multiplex PCR; TCRdb stores just in-frame clones and leaves some out. The data contain tens of thousands of clones, 78% of them singletons. V was shortened by 3 bases and J by 7 bases, with 15 bases between the two germline ends. This CDR3 has 14 residues. Germline V CDR1 and CDR2: SGHTA, FQGNSA. This specimen was peripheral blood, taken from a patient treated with radiotherapy plus ipilimumab. This clonotype was obtained from a human donor with non-small cell lung cancer who had a partial response to radiotherapy plus ipilimumab. Some clones in this sample may be carry-over from other donors' samples. The chain links TRBV7-2 to TRBJ2-5, with D possibly being TRBD2 (6 bases). In nucleotides, the CDR3 is TGTGCCAGCAGCTTTTCTCCCGGGGGTATGACCCAGTACTTC. Its translation: CASSFSPGGMTQYF.